The present entry profiles one TCR beta chain with its context. Antigen specificity is unknown. The sample comes from a study of beta chain features in type 1 diabetes. The isolated RNA, all of it, was reverse transcribed, so expressed TCRB transcripts were what got sequenced. Sequencing was performed with immunoSEQ multiplex PCR; in TCRdb, only in-frame clones are kept and a portion is missing. The sample lists around 710,000 clones; about an eighth were seen once. Whole-study findings and limits: Among patients with Type 1 diabetes, TCRB CDR3s were moderately but significantly shorter in every one of the four CD4+ subsets.

The sequence derives from a man aged 30 to 39 with type 1 diabetes. The sample was naive CD4+ T cells from blood.

CDR3 protein: CASRGSLYQPQHF. The CDR3 bases are TGTGCCAGCAGGGGTTCCCTGTATCAGCCCCAGCATTTT. The chain employs TRBV2 and TRBJ1-5; D ambiguous. Germline lookup yields CDR1 SNHLY and CDR2 FYNNEI. The germline V and J ends were trimmed by 6 bases and 5 bases, with 11 bases remaining between them. The CDR3 has 13 residues.